A single sample gave rise to the 13 T cell receptor beta chains below, sequenced in a study of T cell responses to AZD1222 COVID-19 vaccine. Assay used: immunoSEQ multiplex PCR; TCRdb lists only in-frame clones, some missing. The sample shows over 150,000 clones, approximately 88% of them seen only once. The sequenced sample was peripheral blood, obtained 28 days after the second AZD1222 dose. Every receptor here comes from an adult who received the AZD1222 COVID-19 vaccine.

This chain connects TRBV11-2 to TRBJ2-3; 12 nucleotides agree with TRBD2. Germline assignment: CDR1 SGHAT and CDR2 FQNNGV. This CDR3 has 15 amino acids. V dropped 5 bases and J dropped 4; count of bases not matched to a gene: 4. CDR3 loop: CASSPTSGGPDTQYF. CDR3 bases: TGTGCCAGCAGCCCGACTAGCGGGGGTCCAGATACGCAGTATTTT.

The sample holds one count of this clone. The V and J genes are TRBV11-2 and TRBJ2-3, with D hard to call. The CDR3 length is 13 residues. CDR1 is SGHAT and CDR2 is FQNNGV in the germline V gene. Trimming removed 7 bases from V and 2 bases from J, with 10 bases in between. This CDR3 reads CASNILSTDTQYF. The CDR3 nucleotides are TGTGCCAGCAATATCCTATCCACAGATACGCAGTATTTT.

This rearrangement joins TRBV27 to TRBJ1-2; 9 bases are shared with TRBD1. From germline, CDR1 is MNHEY and CDR2 SMNVEV (reference sequence). Germline trimming cut 4 bases from V and 8 bases from J; bases unmatched to any gene: 20. The CDR3 runs 18 residues. The CDR3 sequence is CASSSGPGQGPYLWGYTF. The CDR3 DNA is TGTGCCAGCAGTTCAGGACCGGGACAGGGTCCATATCTATGGGGCTACACCTTC.

Here the CDR3 reads CASSLINSATGELFF. The CDR3 coding sequence is TGCGCCAGCAGCTTGATTAACTCGGCCACCGGGGAGCTGTTTTTT. V usage is TRBV5-1 and J usage is TRBJ2-2; no firm D call. V lost 1 base and J 4 bases, leaving 11 bases between the germline ends. The germline gives CDR1 SGHRS, CDR2 YFSETQ. The CDR3 sequence is 15 residues long.

In this sample, this clone turned up once. The chain links TRBV5-1 to TRBJ1-4; 7 positions match TRBD1. Germline loops: CDR1 SGHRS, CDR2 YFSETQ. The CDR3 contains 15 residues. V shed 0 bases and J 5 bases; nucleotides not matched to a gene: 4. For the CDR3, the DNA is TGCGCCAGCAGCTTGGTCAGGGGGGGAAATGAAAAACTGTTTTTT. Amino acid sequence: CASSLVRGGNEKLFF.

A word on this clone: Relative to the germline gene, one junction end is altered; a read error may explain this. J is TRBJ2-7 and V is TRBV2; D is undetermined. The CDR3 consists of 16 residues. Germline assignment: CDR1 SNHLY and CDR2 FYNNEI. The CDR3 DNA sequence: TGTGCCAGCATTAAAACGGATGAGGATTTCCTTTACGAGCAGCACTTC. Its protein product is CASIKTDEDFLYEQHF. The full variable domain, with the rest looked up from reference TRBV2 and TRBJ2-7, is EPEVTQTPSHQVTQMGQEVILRCVPISNHLYFYWYRQILGQKVEFLVSFYNNEISEKSEIFDDQFSVERPDGSNFTLKIRSTKLEDSAMYFCASIKTDEDFLYEQHFGPGTRLTVT.

This sequence joins TRBV7-6 and TRBJ2-1; 9 nucleotides agree with TRBD2. Germline V gene sequence: CDR1 SGHVS, CDR2 FNYEAQ. The CDR3 totals 16 residues. Trimming cost V 2 bases and J 6 bases; bases outside gene matches: 8. The CDR3 bases are TGTGCCAGCAGCTTACGGGCTAGCGGGGTTCGCAATGAGCAGTTCTTC. This sequence encodes CASSLRASGVRNEQFF.

This sequence joins TRBV6-2 or TRBV6-3 and TRBJ1-5; tentatively, D is TRBD1 (5 bases). Trimming stripped 4 bases from V and 6 bases from J, with 10 bases between. This CDR3 contains 13 residues. Germline V gives CDR1 MNHEY, CDR2 SVGEGT. Here the CDR3 DNA reads TGTGCCAGCAGTTGGGACCCCTCTCAGCCCCAGCATTTT. Translation gives CASSWDPSQPQHF.

The genes are TRBV30 and TRBJ1-1; no definite D call. Germline assignment: CDR1 GTSNPN and CDR2 SVGIG (reference sequence). This CDR3 comprises 13 residues. The germline V and J ends were trimmed by 3 bases and 4 bases, with 12 bases remaining between them. This CDR3 reads CAWRTVWVTEAFF. CDR3 in DNA: TGTGCCTGGAGGACGGTGTGGGTCACTGAAGCTTTCTTT.

V is TRBV7-9 and J is TRBJ1-1; D is unresolved. V lost 5 bases and J lost 0, with 22 bases in between. The CDR3 length is 18 residues. Germline V gene data show CDR1 as SEHNR and CDR2 as FQNEAQ (reference sequence). In DNA form, the CDR3 reads TGTGCCAGCAGCGCCGAAGCATCGATAGACCCCATGAACACTGAAGCTTTCTTT. Amino acid sequence: CASSAEASIDPMNTEAFF.

J is TRBJ2-7 and V is TRBV5-6, with D perhaps matching TRBD1 (5 bases). Germline lookup yields CDR1 SGHDT and CDR2 YYEEEE. The CDR3 sequence is 14 residues long. Trimming removed 2 bases at V and 2 bases at J, with 11 bases between. The CDR3 DNA is TGTGCCAGCAGCTTTAGACAGAAAACCTACGAGCAGTACTTC. As protein: CASSFRQKTYEQYF. The full variable domain, in which reference TRBV5-6 and TRBJ2-7 provide the parts outside the CDR3, is DAGVTQSPTHLIKTRGQQVTLRCSPKSGHDTVSWYQQALGQGPQFIFQYYEEEERQRGNFPDRFSGHQFPNYSSELNVNALLLGDSALYLCASSFRQKTYEQYFGPGTRLTVT.

The CDR3 DNA reads TGTGCCAGCAGCGTCACCCCCGGCTTCGCGGTGAAGGGGAAGGGCTACACCTTC. This codes for CASSVTPGFAVKGKGYTF. V and J are TRBV9 and TRBJ1-2; weak D call: TRBD1 (5 bases). The CDR3 spans 18 residues. CDR1 SGDLS and CDR2 YYNGEE come from the germline V gene. Trimming took 2 bases from V and 8 from J, leaving 28 bases between them.

A single count supports this clone. The gene calls are TRBV19 and TRBJ2-3; D is uncertain. This CDR3 spans 15 amino acids. Germline V CDR1 and CDR2: LNHDA, SQIVND (reference sequence). V shed 4 bases and J shed 0 bases, with 11 bases lying between them. The DNA of the CDR3 is TGTGCCAGTAGTAAGGGCCTTAGTAGCACAGATACGCAGTATTTT. Protein: CASSKGLSSTDTQYF.